One sample yielded the 21 T cell receptor beta chains listed below, sequenced in a study of CD8+CD57+ T cells in acquired aplastic anemia. CDR3 and TCR beta VDJ profiling relied on a genomic DNA template. One entry per CDR3 protein, called by TCRdb with MiXCR from the reads. This sample has a few hundred thousand distinct CDR3 sequences, with over 60% found just once. Sample: sorted CD4+, CD8+, or CD8+CD57+ T cells (not recorded which) from PBMCs. All receptors come from a human donor in good health.

The genes are TRBV24-1 and TRBJ2-7; D ambiguous. Deletions cut 5 bases from V and 5 bases from J, with 6 bases between. Germline CDR1 and CDR2: KGHDR and SFDVKD. This CDR3 contains 11 residues. The chain's CDR3 is CATSVRDEQYF. The DNA for the CDR3 is TGTGCCACCAGTGTTCGGGACGAGCAGTACTTC.

Remarks on this clonotype: One base away lies a much larger clone, so this may be a sequencing read error. The chain recombines TRBV4-1 with TRBJ1-5; no clear D gene. This CDR3 contains 13 residues. Germline CDR1 MGHRA, CDR2 YSYEKL. The CDR3 nucleotides are TGCGCCAGCAGCCAAGTTCGGGATCATCCCCAGCATTTT. This gives the protein CASSQVRDHPQHF.

This chain uses TRBV7-2 with TRBJ2-3; 8 positions agree with TRBD1. The germline V gene has CDR1 SGHTA and CDR2 FQGNSA. The CDR3 consists of 16 residues. Trimming removed 5 bases from V and 1 base from J; junction bases left unmatched: 8. CDR3 in amino acids: CASSNTGQDRTDTQYF. The DNA for the CDR3 is TGTGCCAGCAGCAATACGGGACAGGACCGCACAGATACGCAGTATTTT. The whole variable domain, remainder taken from reference TRBV7-2 and TRBJ2-3, is GAGVSQSPSNKVTEKGKDVELRCDPISGHTALYWYRQSLGQGLEFLIYFQGNSAPDKSGLPSDRFSAERTGGSVSTLTIQRTQQEDSAVYLCASSNTGQDRTDTQYFGPGTRLTVL.

CDR3 sequence: CAISAPGRGYNEQFF. Here the CDR3 DNA reads TGTGCCATCAGTGCCCCGGGGAGGGGCTACAATGAGCAGTTCTTC. This chain joins TRBV10-3 and TRBJ2-1; 7 bases fit TRBD2. Germline V gene sequence: CDR1 ENHRY, CDR2 SYGVKD. Trimming removed 4 bases from V and 3 bases from J; junction bases left unmatched: 6. The CDR3 spans 15 residues.

This clonotype appeared a single time. V and J are TRBV20-1 and TRBJ1-1; 9 bases agree with TRBD1. The CDR3 spans 17 residues. The V and J ends lost 5 bases and 0 bases, in that order; junction bases with no gene match: 13. The germline gives CDR1 DFQATT, CDR2 SNEGSKA (reference sequence). CDR3 nucleotides: TGCAGTGCTGGATCGGTCCCGGGACAGGGACTGAACACTGAAGCTTTCTTT. Amino acids: CSAGSVPGQGLNTEAFF.

The chain carries TRBV15 and TRBJ1-2, with D possibly matching TRBD1 (6 bases). Germline-derived CDR1 and CDR2 are LNHNV and YYDKDF (reference sequence). The CDR3 has 14 residues. Trimming pared 3 bases from V and 8 bases from J, leaving 16 bases between. The DNA of the CDR3 is TGTGCCACCAGCAGGCTCCTACAGGGATCGGGCTACACCTTC. This codes for CATSRLLQGSGYTF.

As for this clonotype: At one of its ends the junction is not consistent with the germline gene, which may arise from a read error. V is TRBV7-2 and J is TRBJ2-7; TRBD2 agrees at 8 bases. CDR1 is SGHTA and CDR2 is FQGNSA in the germline V gene. This CDR3 has 15 amino acids. In nucleotides, the CDR3 is TGTGCCAGCAGCTTATGGAGCGGGGGAACCTACGAGCAGTGCTTC. It specifies CASSLWSGGTYEQCF.

The chain is built from TRBV2 and TRBJ2-7; perhaps D is TRBD1 or TRBD2 (5 bases each). V gave up 4 bases and J gave up 4 bases, with 17 bases separating them. Germline CDR1 reads SNHLY; CDR2 reads FYNNEI. The CDR3 length is 15 residues. CDR3 DNA sequence: TGTGCCAGCAGTGCAGTGGGCAGGGACCTTTACGAGCAGTACTTC. Protein sequence: CASSAVGRDLYEQYF.

This chain connects TRBV11-2 to TRBJ2-7, with D possibly being TRBD2 (6 bases). The V and J ends lost 5 bases and 2 bases respectively, with 13 bases between them. This CDR3 is 14 amino acids long. Germline V lookup: CDR1 SGHAT, CDR2 FQNNGV. The CDR3 loop reads CASSTTLATYEQYF. As DNA, the CDR3 is TGTGCCAGCAGCACCACGCTAGCGACCTACGAGCAGTACTTC.

The chain links TRBV10-2 to TRBJ2-5; 8 nucleotides line up with TRBD2. CDR1 and CDR2 from the germline V gene are WSHSY and SAAADI. This CDR3 is built from 16 residues. Trimming at V came to 10 bases and at J to 2 bases, leaving 15 bases not matched to a gene. The chain's CDR3 is CAIPLRLAGSQETQYF. The CDR3, as DNA: TGCGCCATCCCTCTTAGGTTAGCGGGGTCACAAGAGACCCAGTACTTC.

V usage is TRBV7-2 and J usage is TRBJ1-5; D ambiguous. Per the germline V gene, CDR1 is SGHTA and CDR2 is FQGNSA. This CDR3 has 15 amino acids. The V gene lost 2 bases and the J gene lost 1 base, with 9 bases spanning the gap. The CDR3 DNA reads as TGTGCCAGCAGCTTATGGGCAGGCAGCAATCAGCCCCAGCATTTT. As protein: CASSLWAGSNQPQHF.

This clonotype was seen at least ten times. V usage is TRBV9 and J usage is TRBJ1-5; D remains unclear. CDR1 is SGDLS and CDR2 is YYNGEE in the germline V gene. The V gene lost 0 bases and the J gene lost 7 bases, with 8 bases spanning the gap. The CDR3 has 13 residues. The CDR3 region has the DNA TGTGCCAGCAGCGTAGAGAACGGGCAGCCCCAGCATTTT. It yields the protein CASSVENGQPQHF.

This clonotype was counted a few times. The chain recombines TRBV19 with TRBJ1-4; no reliable D call. The germline V gene encodes CDR1 LNHDA and CDR2 SQIVND (reference sequence). Trimming shortened V by 3 bases and J by 7 bases, and 3 bases separated the two germline ends. CDR3 length: 11 amino acids. The chain's CDR3 is CASSIGEKLFF. CDR3 sequence (DNA): TGTGCCAGTAGTATCGGTGAAAAACTGTTTTTT.

V gene TRBV7-9 combines with J gene TRBJ2-2; D gene ambiguous. This CDR3 region has 9 residues. Germline V gene lookup returns CDR1 SEHNR and CDR2 FQNEAQ (reference sequence). Trimming took 7 bases from V and 8 from J, leaving 2 bases between them. DNA for the CDR3: TGTGCCAGCATTGGGGAGCTGTTTTTT. Translated: CASIGELFF.

J is TRBJ2-7 and V is TRBV20-1, with D possibly being TRBD1 or TRBD2 (5 bases each). Trimming removed 5 bases at V and 2 bases at J, with 13 bases between. The CDR3 runs 13 residues. CDR1 and CDR2 from the germline V gene are DFQATT and SNEGSKA (reference sequence). The CDR3 DNA is TGCAGTGCTTCTCCCGGGACGGCCTACGAGCAGTACGTC. Translating it yields CSASPGTAYEQYV.

The chain employs TRBV12-3 or TRBV12-4 and TRBJ2-1, with 9 bases lining up with TRBD2. The CDR3 contains 15 residues. V lost 6 bases to trimming and J lost 9 bases; unmatched junction nucleotides: 12. CDR3 protein: CASSPPYSGGGEQFF. In DNA form, the CDR3 reads TGTGCCAGCAGCCCCCCCTATAGCGGGGGTGGTGAGCAGTTCTTC.

Notes on this clonotype: Relative to the germline gene, one junction end is altered; a read error may explain this. The chain combines TRBV20-1 with TRBJ2-6; 10 nucleotides agree with TRBD2. The CDR3 is 14 residues long. In germline, CDR1 is DFQATT, CDR2 SNEGSKA (reference sequence). CDR3 amino acids: CSGSGGAGANVLIF. For the CDR3, the DNA is TGCAGTGGAAGCGGGGGGGCTGGGGCCAACGTCCTGATTTTC.

The chain recombines TRBV20-1 with TRBJ1-6; D call uncertain. This CDR3 contains 15 residues. The V gene's germline CDR1 is DFQATT and CDR2 SNEGSKA (reference sequence). Between the trimmed V and J ends, which lost 0 bases and 8 bases, there was a span of 14 bases. The CDR3 sequence: CSARDAPLRDSPLHF. CDR3 coding DNA: TGCAGTGCTAGAGATGCCCCTCTAAGGGATTCACCCCTCCACTTT.

CDR3 in DNA: TGCGCCAGCAGCCAAGGAAATGCGGGTAGGACCTACGAGCAGTACTTC. It translates to CASSQGNAGRTYEQYF. The V gene is TRBV4-1, the J gene TRBJ2-7, with D maybe TRBD2 (5 bases). In germline, CDR1 is MGHRA, CDR2 YSYEKL. Trimming removed 1 base from V and 2 bases from J, with 15 bases in between. The CDR3 is made up of 16 amino acids.

The V gene is TRBV10-3, the J gene TRBJ2-3; TRBD2 agrees at 7 bases. CDR1 ENHRY and CDR2 SYGVKD come from the germline V gene. The CDR3 runs 14 residues. Unmatched junction bases numbered 5, after V lost 6 bases and J lost 2 bases. Here the CDR3 DNA reads TGTGCCATCAGACCCGGGGGGAACACAGATACGCAGTATTTT. Translating it yields CAIRPGGNTDTQYF.

This sequence joins TRBV15 and TRBJ2-7; 12 bases match TRBD2. CDR1 LNHNV and CDR2 YYDKDF come from the germline V gene (reference sequence). CDR3 length: 14 residues. Trimming cost V 6 bases and J 2 bases; bases outside gene matches: 2. For the CDR3, the DNA is TGTGCCACCAGGGCTAGCGGGGGGGCCTACGAGCAGTACTTC. This translates into CATRASGGAYEQYF.